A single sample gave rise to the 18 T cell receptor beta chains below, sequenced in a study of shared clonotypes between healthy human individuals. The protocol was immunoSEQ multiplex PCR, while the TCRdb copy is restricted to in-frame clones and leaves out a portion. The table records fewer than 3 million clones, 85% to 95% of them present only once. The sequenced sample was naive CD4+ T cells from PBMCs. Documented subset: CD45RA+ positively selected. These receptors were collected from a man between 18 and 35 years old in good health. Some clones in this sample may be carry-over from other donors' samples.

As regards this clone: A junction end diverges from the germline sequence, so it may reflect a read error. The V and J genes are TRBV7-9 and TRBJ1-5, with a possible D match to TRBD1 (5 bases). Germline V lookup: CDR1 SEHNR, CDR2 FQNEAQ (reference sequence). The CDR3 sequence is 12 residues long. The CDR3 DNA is TGTGCCAGCAGCCTCCGGGACGGCTATTGTACTTTT. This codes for CASSLRDGYCTF.

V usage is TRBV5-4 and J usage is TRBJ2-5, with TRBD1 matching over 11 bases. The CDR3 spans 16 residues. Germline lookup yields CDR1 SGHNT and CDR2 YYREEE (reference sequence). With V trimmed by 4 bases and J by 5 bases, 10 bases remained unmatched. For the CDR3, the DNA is TGTGCCAGCAGCCAAGGACAGGGGGCAGCCTTGGAGACCCAGTACTTC. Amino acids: CASSQGQGAALETQYF.

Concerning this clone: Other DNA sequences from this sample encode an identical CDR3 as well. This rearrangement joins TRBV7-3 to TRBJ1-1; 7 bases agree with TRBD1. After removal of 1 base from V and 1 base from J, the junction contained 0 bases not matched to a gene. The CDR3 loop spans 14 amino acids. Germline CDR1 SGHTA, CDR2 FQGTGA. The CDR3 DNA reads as TGTGCCAGCAGCTTAAGACAGGGGAACACTGAAGCTTTCTTT. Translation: CASSLRQGNTEAFF.

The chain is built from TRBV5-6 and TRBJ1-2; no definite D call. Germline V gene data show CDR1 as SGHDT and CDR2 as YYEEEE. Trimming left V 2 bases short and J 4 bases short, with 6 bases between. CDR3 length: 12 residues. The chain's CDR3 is CASSLSAYGYTF. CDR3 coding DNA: TGTGCCAGCAGCTTATCGGCCTATGGCTACACCTTC.

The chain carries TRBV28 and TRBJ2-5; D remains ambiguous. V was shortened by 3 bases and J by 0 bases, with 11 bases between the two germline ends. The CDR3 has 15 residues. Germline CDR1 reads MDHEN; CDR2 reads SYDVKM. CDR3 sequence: CASSFLAKNQETQYF. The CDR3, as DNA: TGTGCCAGCAGTTTCTTGGCTAAGAACCAAGAGACCCAGTACTTC. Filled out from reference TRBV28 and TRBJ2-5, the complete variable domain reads DVKVTQSSRYLVKRTGEKVFLECVQDMDHENMFWYRQDPGLGLRLIYFSYDVKMKEKGDIPEGYSVSREKKERFSLILESASTNQTSMYLCASSFLAKNQETQYFGPGTRLLVL.

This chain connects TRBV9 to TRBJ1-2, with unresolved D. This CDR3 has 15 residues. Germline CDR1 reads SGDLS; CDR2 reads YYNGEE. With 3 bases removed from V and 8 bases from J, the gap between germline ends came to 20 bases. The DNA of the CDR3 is TGTGCCAGCAGCGCTCCGCCAACGGCGGGTGGAGGCTACACCTTC. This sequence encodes CASSAPPTAGGGYTF.

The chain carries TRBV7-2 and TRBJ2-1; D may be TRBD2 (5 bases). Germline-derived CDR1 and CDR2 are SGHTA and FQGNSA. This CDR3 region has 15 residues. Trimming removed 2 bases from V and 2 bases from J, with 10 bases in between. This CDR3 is CASSLQRNTYNEQFF. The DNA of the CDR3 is TGTGCCAGCAGCTTACAGCGGAACACCTACAATGAGCAGTTCTTC. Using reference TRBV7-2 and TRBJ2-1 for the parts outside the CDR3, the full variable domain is GAGVSQSPSNKVTEKGKDVELRCDPISGHTALYWYRQSLGQGLEFLIYFQGNSAPDKSGLPSDRFSAERTGGSVSTLTIQRTQQEDSAVYLCASSLQRNTYNEQFFGPGTRLTVL.

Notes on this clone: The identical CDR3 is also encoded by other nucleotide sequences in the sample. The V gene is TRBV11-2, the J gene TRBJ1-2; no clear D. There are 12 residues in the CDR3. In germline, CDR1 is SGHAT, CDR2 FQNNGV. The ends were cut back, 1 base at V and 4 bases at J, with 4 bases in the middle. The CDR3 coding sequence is TGTGCCAGCAGCTTAGGGCCCTATGGCTACACCTTC. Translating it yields CASSLGPYGYTF.

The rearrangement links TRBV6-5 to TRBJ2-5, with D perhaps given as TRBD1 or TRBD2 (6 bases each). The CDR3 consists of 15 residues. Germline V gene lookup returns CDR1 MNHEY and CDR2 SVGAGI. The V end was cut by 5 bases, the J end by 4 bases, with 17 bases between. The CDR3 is CASSGTGLRGETQYF. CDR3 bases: TGTGCCAGCAGTGGTACAGGGCTGCGGGGAGAGACCCAGTACTTC.

For the CDR3, the DNA is TGTGCCAGCAGCGCGGGCCATAATTCACCCCTCCACTTT. It codes for CASSAGHNSPLHF. The genes are TRBV5-4 and TRBJ1-6; D unclear. Germline loops: CDR1 SGHNT, CDR2 YYREEE (reference sequence). Trimming stripped 4 bases from V and 5 bases from J, with 7 bases between. The CDR3 extends over 13 amino acids.

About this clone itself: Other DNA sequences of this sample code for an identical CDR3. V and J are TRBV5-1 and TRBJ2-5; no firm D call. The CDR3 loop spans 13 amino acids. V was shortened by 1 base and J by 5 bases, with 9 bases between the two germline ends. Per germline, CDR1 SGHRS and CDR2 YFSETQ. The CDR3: CASSLTPQETQYF. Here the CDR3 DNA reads TGCGCCAGCAGCTTGACCCCTCAGGAGACCCAGTACTTC.

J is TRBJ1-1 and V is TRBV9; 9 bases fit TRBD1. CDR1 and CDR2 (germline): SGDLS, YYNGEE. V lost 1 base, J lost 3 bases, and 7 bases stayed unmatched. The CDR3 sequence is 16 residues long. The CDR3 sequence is CASSVSTGGGDTEAFF. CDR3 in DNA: TGTGCCAGCAGCGTATCGACAGGGGGTGGGGACACTGAAGCTTTCTTT.

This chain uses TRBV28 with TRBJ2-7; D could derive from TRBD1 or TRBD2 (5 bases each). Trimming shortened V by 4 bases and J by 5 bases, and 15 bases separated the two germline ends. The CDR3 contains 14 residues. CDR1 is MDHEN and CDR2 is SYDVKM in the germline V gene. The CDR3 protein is CASSWGNRWNEQYF. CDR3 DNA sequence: TGTGCCAGCAGTTGGGGGAACCGTTGGAACGAGCAGTACTTC.

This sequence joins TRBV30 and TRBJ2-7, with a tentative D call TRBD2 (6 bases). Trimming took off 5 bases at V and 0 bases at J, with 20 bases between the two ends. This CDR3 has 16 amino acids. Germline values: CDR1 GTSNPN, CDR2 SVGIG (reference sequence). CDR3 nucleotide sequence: TGTGCCTGGTCCCGCCCGGGACTCCCCGTCTCCTACGAGCAGTACTTC. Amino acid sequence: CAWSRPGLPVSYEQYF. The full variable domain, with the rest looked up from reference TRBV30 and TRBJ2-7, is SQTIHQWPATLVQPVGSPLSLECTVEGTSNPNLYWYRQAAGRGLQLLFYSVGIGQISSEVPQNLSASRPQDRQFILSSKKLLLSDSGFYLCAWSRPGLPVSYEQYFGPGTRLTVT.

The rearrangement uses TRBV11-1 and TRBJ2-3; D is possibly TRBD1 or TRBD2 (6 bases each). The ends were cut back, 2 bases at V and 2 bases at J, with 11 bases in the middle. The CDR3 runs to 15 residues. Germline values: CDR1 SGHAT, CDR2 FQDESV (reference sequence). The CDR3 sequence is CASSLPGANTDTQYF. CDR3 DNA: TGTGCCAGCAGCTTACCGGGGGCCAACACAGATACGCAGTATTTT. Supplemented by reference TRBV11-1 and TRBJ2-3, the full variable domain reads EAEVAQSPRYKITEKSQAVAFWCDPISGHATLYWYRQILGQGPELLVQFQDESVVDDSQLPKDRFSAERLKGVDSTLKIQPAELGDSAMYLCASSLPGANTDTQYFGPGTRLTVL.

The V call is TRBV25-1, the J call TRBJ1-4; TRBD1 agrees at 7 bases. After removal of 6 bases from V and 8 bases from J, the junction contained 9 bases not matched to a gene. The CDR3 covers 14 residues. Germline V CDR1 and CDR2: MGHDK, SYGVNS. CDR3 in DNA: TGTGCCAGCAGGCCCGGGACAGTTAGCGAAAAACTGTTTTTT. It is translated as CASRPGTVSEKLFF.

The CDR3 loop is CASRKPTYEQYF. The CDR3 nucleotides read TGTGCCTCCCGGAAACCTACCTACGAGCAGTACTTC. The genes are TRBV6-1 and TRBJ2-7; D is unresolved. Germline-derived CDR1 and CDR2 are MNHNS and SASEGT. This CDR3 comprises 12 residues. Trimming pared 11 bases from V and 2 bases from J, leaving 13 bases between.

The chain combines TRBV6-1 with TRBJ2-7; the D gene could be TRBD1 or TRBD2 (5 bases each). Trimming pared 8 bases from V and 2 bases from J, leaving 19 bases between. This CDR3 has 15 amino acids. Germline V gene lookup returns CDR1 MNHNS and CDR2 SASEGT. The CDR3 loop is CASLRNRDRTYEQYF. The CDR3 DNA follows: TGTGCCAGCCTCCGGAACCGGGACCGCACCTACGAGCAGTACTTC.